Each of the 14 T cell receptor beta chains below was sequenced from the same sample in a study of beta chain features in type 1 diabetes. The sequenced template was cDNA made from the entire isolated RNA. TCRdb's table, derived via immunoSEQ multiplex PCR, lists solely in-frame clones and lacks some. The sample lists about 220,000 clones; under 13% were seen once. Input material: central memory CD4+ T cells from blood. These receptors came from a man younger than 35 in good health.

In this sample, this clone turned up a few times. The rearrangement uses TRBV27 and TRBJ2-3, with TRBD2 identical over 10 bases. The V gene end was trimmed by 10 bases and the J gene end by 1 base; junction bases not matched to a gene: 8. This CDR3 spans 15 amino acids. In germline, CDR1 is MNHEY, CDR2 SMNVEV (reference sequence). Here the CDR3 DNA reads TGTGCCACCGGGAGAGGGACTAGCGGCACAGATACGCAGTATTTT. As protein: CATGRGTSGTDTQYF.

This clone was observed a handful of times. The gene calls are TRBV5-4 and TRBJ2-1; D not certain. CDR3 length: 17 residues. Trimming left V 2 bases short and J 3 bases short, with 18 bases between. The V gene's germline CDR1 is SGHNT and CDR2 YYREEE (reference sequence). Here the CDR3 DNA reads TGTGCCAGCAGCTTAGGTCGCGGCCGGGCTTTCTACAATGAGCAGTTCTTC. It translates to CASSLGRGRAFYNEQFF. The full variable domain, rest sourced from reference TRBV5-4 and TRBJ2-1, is ETGVTQSPTHLIKTRGQQVTLRCSSQSGHNTVSWYQQALGQGPQFIFQYYREEENGRGNFPPRFSGLQFPNYSSELNVNALELDDSALYLCASSLGRGRAFYNEQFFGPGTRLTVL.

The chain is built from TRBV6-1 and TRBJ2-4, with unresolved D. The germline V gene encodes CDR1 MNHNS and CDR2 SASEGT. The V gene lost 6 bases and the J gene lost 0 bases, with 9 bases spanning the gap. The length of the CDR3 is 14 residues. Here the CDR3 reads CASSHLLAKNIQYF. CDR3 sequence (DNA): TGTGCCAGCAGCCATCTTTTAGCCAAAAACATTCAGTACTTC.

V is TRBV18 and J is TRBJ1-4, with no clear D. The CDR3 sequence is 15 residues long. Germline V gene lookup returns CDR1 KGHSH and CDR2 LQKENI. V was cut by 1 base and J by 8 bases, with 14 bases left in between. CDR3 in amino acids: CASSPQEVAGEKLFF. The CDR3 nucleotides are TGTGCCAGCTCACCACAGGAGGTGGCCGGGGAAAAACTGTTTTTT.

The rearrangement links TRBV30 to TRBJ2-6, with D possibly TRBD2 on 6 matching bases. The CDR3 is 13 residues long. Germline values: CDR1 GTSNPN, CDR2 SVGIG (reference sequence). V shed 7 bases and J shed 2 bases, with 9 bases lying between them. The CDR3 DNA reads TGTGCCTCTTCGGGGGCTGGGGCCAACGTCCTGACTTTC. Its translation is CASSGAGANVLTF.

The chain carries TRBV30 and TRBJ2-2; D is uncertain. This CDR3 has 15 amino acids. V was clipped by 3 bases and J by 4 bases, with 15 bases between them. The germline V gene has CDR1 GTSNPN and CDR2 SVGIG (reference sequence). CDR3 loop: CAWSLKAARTGELFF. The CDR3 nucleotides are TGTGCCTGGAGCCTAAAGGCTGCTCGCACCGGGGAGCTGTTTTTT.

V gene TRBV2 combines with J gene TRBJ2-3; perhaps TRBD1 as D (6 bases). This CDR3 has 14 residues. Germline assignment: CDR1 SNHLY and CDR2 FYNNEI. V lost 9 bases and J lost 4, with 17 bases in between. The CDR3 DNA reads TGTGCCAGTCAGGGGCTAGAGGTCCCAGATACGCAGTATTTT. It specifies CASQGLEVPDTQYF.

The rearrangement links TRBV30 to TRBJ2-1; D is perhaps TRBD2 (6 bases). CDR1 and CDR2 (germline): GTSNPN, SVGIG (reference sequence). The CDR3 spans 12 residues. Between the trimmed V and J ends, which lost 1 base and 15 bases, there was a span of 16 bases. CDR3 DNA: TGTGCCTGGAGTGCCGGTCGACCCGGGGGGTTCTTC. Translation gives CAWSAGRPGGFF.

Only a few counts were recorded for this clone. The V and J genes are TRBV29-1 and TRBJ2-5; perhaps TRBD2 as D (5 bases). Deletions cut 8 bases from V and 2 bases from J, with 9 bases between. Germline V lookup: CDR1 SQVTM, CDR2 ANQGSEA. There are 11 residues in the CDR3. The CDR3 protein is CSHEGQETQYF. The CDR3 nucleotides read TGCAGCCATGAGGGACAAGAGACCCAGTACTTC. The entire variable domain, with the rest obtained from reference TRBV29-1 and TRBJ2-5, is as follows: SAVISQKPSRDICQRGTSLTIQCQVDSQVTMMFWYRQQPGQSLTLIATANQGSEATYESGFVIDKFPISRPNLTFSTLTVSNMSPEDSSIYLCSHEGQETQYFGPGTRLLVL.

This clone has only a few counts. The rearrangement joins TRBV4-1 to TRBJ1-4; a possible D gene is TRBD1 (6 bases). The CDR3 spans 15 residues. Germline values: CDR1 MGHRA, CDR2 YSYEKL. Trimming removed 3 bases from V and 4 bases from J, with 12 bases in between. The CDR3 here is CASSQLKGGNEKLFF. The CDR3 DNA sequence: TGCGCCAGCAGCCAGTTAAAGGGGGGTAATGAAAAACTGTTTTTT.

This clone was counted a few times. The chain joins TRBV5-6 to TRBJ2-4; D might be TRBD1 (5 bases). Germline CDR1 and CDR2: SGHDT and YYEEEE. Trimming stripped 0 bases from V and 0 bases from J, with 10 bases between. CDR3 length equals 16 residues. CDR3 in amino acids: CASSLGGLLAKNIQYF. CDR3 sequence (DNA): TGTGCCAGCAGCTTGGGGGGCCTTCTAGCCAAAAACATTCAGTACTTC.

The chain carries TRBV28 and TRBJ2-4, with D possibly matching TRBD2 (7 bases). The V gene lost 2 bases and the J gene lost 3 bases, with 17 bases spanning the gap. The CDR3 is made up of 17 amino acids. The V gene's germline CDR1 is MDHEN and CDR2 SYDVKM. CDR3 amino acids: CASSLVGGGIGKNIQYF. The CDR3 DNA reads TGTGCCAGCAGTTTAGTGGGAGGGGGAATAGGCAAAAACATTCAGTACTTC. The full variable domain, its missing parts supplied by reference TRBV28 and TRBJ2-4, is DVKVTQSSRYLVKRTGEKVFLECVQDMDHENMFWYRQDPGLGLRLIYFSYDVKMKEKGDIPEGYSVSREKKERFSLILESASTNQTSMYLCASSLVGGGIGKNIQYFGAGTRLSVL.

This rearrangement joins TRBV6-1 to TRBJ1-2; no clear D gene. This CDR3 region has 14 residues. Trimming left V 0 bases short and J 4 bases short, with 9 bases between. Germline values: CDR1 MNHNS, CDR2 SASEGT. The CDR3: CASSEAASVYGYTF. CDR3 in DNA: TGTGCCAGCAGTGAAGCTGCCAGCGTCTATGGCTACACCTTC.

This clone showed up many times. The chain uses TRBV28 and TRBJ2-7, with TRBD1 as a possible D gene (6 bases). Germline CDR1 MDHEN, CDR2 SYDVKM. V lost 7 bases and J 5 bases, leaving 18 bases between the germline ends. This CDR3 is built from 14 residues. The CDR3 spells CASKPNSKGDEQYF. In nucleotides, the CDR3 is TGTGCCAGCAAGCCCAACTCGAAGGGGGACGAGCAGTACTTC.